Following are 25 T cell receptor beta chains from one sample sequenced in a study of cytomegalovirus exposure and HLA in healthy donors. Primers: 60 Vbeta forward and 13 Jbeta reverse. Clones were read by immunoSEQ multiplex PCR, and TCRdb kept only the in-frame ones, dropping some. Among some 120,000 clones listed, around two thirds were seen once. Specimen: PBMCs. The receptors were gathered from a woman aged 40 to 49 in good health and CMV-seropositive.

The J gene is TRBJ1-2, the V gene TRBV4-2; 8 positions match TRBD1. CDR3 length equals 16 residues. V lost 1 base and J lost 8; bases outside the gene matches: 12. Germline CDR1 and CDR2: LGHNA and YNFKEQ. The CDR3 region is CASSQAIFQGASGYTF. The CDR3 nucleotides read TGTGCCAGCAGCCAAGCCATCTTTCAGGGGGCGAGCGGCTACACCTTC.

The V and J genes are TRBV9 and TRBJ2-3; 8 positions match TRBD2. Germline-derived CDR1 and CDR2 are SGDLS and YYNGEE. Unmatched junction bases numbered 5, after V lost 3 bases and J lost 2 bases. The CDR3 is 15 residues long. CDR3 coding DNA: TGTGCCAGCAGCGCCACTAGCGGTCTCACAGATACGCAGTATTTT. It translates to CASSATSGLTDTQYF.

The chain recombines TRBV5-1 with TRBJ2-1, with D hard to call. Between the trimmed V and J ends, which lost 3 bases and 4 bases, there was a span of 29 bases. From germline, CDR1 is SGHRS and CDR2 YFSETQ. The CDR3 runs to 20 residues. CDR3 amino acids: CASSYHPDSPETKWYNEQFF. The CDR3 nucleotides read TGCGCCAGCAGCTATCACCCAGACTCCCCGGAGACGAAGTGGTACAATGAGCAGTTCTTC.

CDR3 sequence reads: CASSETPAGVTYEQYF. CDR3 nucleotide sequence: TGTGCCAGCAGTGAAACCCCCGCAGGGGTGACCTACGAGCAGTACTTC. The V and J genes are TRBV25-1 and TRBJ2-7; maybe TRBD1 (6 bases). The CDR3 consists of 16 residues. V dropped 2 bases and J dropped 2 bases, with 16 bases sitting between them. The germline gives CDR1 MGHDK, CDR2 SYGVNS.

J is TRBJ2-5 and V is TRBV7-9; D remains ambiguous. Germline lookup yields CDR1 SEHNR and CDR2 FQNEAQ (reference sequence). This CDR3 region has 9 residues. The V end lost 10 bases, the J end lost 2 bases, and 2 bases lay between the germline ends. The DNA for the CDR3 is TGTGCCACTCAAGAGACCCAGTACTTC. Residues: CATQETQYF.

The chain couples TRBV7-3 to TRBJ2-1; D unresolved. With 3 bases removed from V and 4 bases from J, the gap between germline ends came to 10 bases. CDR3 size: 14 residues. CDR1 SGHTA and CDR2 FQGTGA come from the germline V gene. CDR3 sequence: CASSFSDSYNEQFF. The CDR3 DNA follows: TGTGCCAGCAGCTTCAGCGACTCGTACAATGAGCAGTTCTTC.

The genes are TRBV10-3 and TRBJ1-4, with unresolved D. Deletions cut 0 bases from V and 8 bases from J, with 10 bases between. The CDR3 spans 14 residues. CDR1 and CDR2 from the germline V gene are ENHRY and SYGVKD. The CDR3 region is CAISESYLQEKLFF. Here the CDR3 DNA reads TGTGCCATCAGTGAGTCTTACCTGCAGGAAAAACTGTTTTTT.

This clone was seen more than once but under ten times. The chain is built from TRBV5-1 and TRBJ2-7; 8 bases match TRBD2. This CDR3 region has 14 residues. The ends lost 2 bases at V and 2 bases at J; junction bases unmatched: 3. Germline values: CDR1 SGHRS, CDR2 YFSETQ. This CDR3 is CASSLREGPYEQYF. The DNA of the CDR3 is TGCGCCAGCAGCTTACGGGAGGGGCCCTACGAGCAGTACTTC.

The chain recombines TRBV10-2 with TRBJ2-1, with TRBD2 matching over 9 bases. Trimming removed 6 bases from V and 8 bases from J; junction bases left unmatched: 14. The CDR3 consists of 16 residues. Germline V gene lookup returns CDR1 WSHSY and CDR2 SAAADI. The CDR3 DNA reads TGCGCCAGCAGATCCGGGGGGGGACTAGCCGCTCATGAGCAGTTCTTC. Translating it yields CASRSGGGLAAHEQFF.

V is TRBV19 and J is TRBJ2-3; 12 bases match TRBD1. Germline trimming cut 4 bases from V and 8 bases from J; bases unmatched to any gene: 7. Germline V gives CDR1 LNHDA, CDR2 SQIVND (reference sequence). This CDR3 has 15 amino acids. The CDR3: CASSTGQGARSTQYF. The CDR3 region has the DNA TGTGCCAGTAGTACGGGACAGGGGGCGAGGAGTACGCAGTATTTT.

CDR3 nucleotides: TGTGCCAGCAGTTTCCCCGGGACAGGGGCCAATGAGCAGTTCTTC. This sequence encodes CASSFPGTGANEQFF. The V gene is TRBV14, the J gene TRBJ2-1; 10 nucleotides align to TRBD1. Germline CDR1 reads SGHDN; CDR2 reads FVKESK. Germline trimming cut 6 bases from V and 6 bases from J; bases unmatched to any gene: 8. This CDR3 is 15 amino acids long.

The chain employs TRBV28 and TRBJ2-2; D may be TRBD2 (5 bases). The V and J ends lost 5 bases and 3 bases respectively, with 22 bases between them. CDR1 MDHEN and CDR2 SYDVKM come from the germline V gene. The CDR3 totals 18 residues. CDR3 in DNA: TGTGCCAGCAGTCCTGGAGGTTCAGTCTTCAAGGACACCGGGGAGCTGTTTTTT. Encoded protein: CASSPGGSVFKDTGELFF.

The gene calls are TRBV27 and TRBJ2-7, with D perhaps TRBD2 (7 bases). Trimming stripped 2 bases from V and 4 bases from J, with 21 bases between. CDR3 size: 17 residues. Germline V gene sequence: CDR1 MNHEY, CDR2 SMNVEV (reference sequence). CDR3 in DNA: TGTGCCAGCAGTTTACGGGGGCTGGGCGGGAGTTATTACGAGCAGTACTTC. As protein: CASSLRGLGGSYYEQYF.

The chain links TRBV29-1 to TRBJ2-5; D not certain. The better agreement between TRBJ2-7 and the DNA end casts doubt on the J call. The CDR3 runs to 11 residues. CDR1 is SQVTM, CDR2 ANQGSEA, per germline. The CDR3 bases are TGCAGCGTTGTCCTAGGCCACGAGCAGTACTTC. It specifies CSVVLGHEQYF.

This clone appeared a few times. V is TRBV9 and J is TRBJ2-3; D remains ambiguous. From germline, CDR1 is SGDLS and CDR2 YYNGEE. The CDR3 contains 13 residues. V gave up 3 bases and J gave up 1 base, with 6 bases separating them. CDR3 bases: TGTGCCAGCAGCGCTACAGGCACAGATACGCAGTATTTT. This sequence encodes CASSATGTDTQYF.

The J gene is TRBJ1-1, the V gene TRBV11-2; 12 bases agree with TRBD1. V shed 5 bases and J 5 bases; nucleotides not matched to a gene: 6. The CDR3 is 15 amino acids. Germline values: CDR1 SGHAT, CDR2 FQNNGV. The CDR3: CASSPGTGGNTEAFF. DNA of the CDR3: TGTGCCAGCAGCCCGGGGACAGGGGGCAATACTGAAGCTTTCTTT.

This chain links TRBV4-2 with TRBJ1-1; D remains ambiguous. Per germline, CDR1 LGHNA and CDR2 YNFKEQ. The CDR3 sequence is 14 residues long. The germline V and J ends were trimmed by 0 bases and 7 bases, with 12 bases remaining between them. This CDR3 is CASSQDPTEGEAFF. CDR3 DNA: TGTGCCAGCAGCCAAGATCCCACGGAGGGTGAAGCTTTCTTT.

The chain recombines TRBV9 with TRBJ2-1; 8 bases are shared with TRBD2. The germline V gene encodes CDR1 SGDLS and CDR2 YYNGEE. The CDR3 has 12 residues. V was pared by 4 bases and J by 10 bases, with 4 bases of the junction left unmatched. CDR3 in DNA: TGTGCCAGCAGCCACGGGAGGGGAGAGCAGTTCTTC. This sequence encodes CASSHGRGEQFF.

This clone occurred a few times. This chain connects TRBV7-9 to TRBJ2-7, with 9 bases that match TRBD1. Germline CDR1 and CDR2: SEHNR and FQNEAQ (reference sequence). After removal of 4 bases from V and 0 bases from J, the junction contained 4 bases not matched to a gene. CDR3 size: 15 residues. The DNA of the CDR3 is TGTGCCAGCAGCTCGGGACAGGGAAGCTCCTACGAGCAGTACTTC. This sequence encodes CASSSGQGSSYEQYF.

This chain connects TRBV7-3 to TRBJ2-1; 7 nucleotides match TRBD1. This CDR3 is 15 amino acids long. Germline CDR1 SGHTA, CDR2 FQGTGA. V was pared by 2 bases and J by 4 bases, with 5 bases of the junction left unmatched. The DNA of the CDR3 is TGTGCCAGCAGCTTAGATGGGACAGAGTACAATGAGCAGTTCTTC. Its protein product is CASSLDGTEYNEQFF.

The V call is TRBV27, the J call TRBJ1-4, with 7 bases matching TRBD1. CDR3 length: 15 residues. Trimming removed 1 base from V and 8 bases from J; junction bases left unmatched: 7. Germline V lookup: CDR1 MNHEY, CDR2 SMNVEV (reference sequence). CDR3 protein: CASSLYQGEGEKLFF. The CDR3, as DNA: TGTGCCAGCAGTTTATACCAGGGGGAAGGGGAAAAACTGTTTTTT.

The chain carries TRBV28 and TRBJ1-1; D gene uncertain. Trimming took off 1 base at V and 1 base at J, with 10 bases between the two ends. There are 15 residues in the CDR3. Germline CDR1 is MDHEN and CDR2 is SYDVKM. The CDR3 sequence: CASSLLGTGNTEAFF. CDR3 bases: TGTGCCAGCAGTTTATTAGGAACGGGGAACACTGAAGCTTTCTTT.

This clone was seen repeatedly, ten times or more. The chain uses TRBV4-2 and TRBJ1-1, with TRBD1 matching 9 bases. Germline CDR1 and CDR2: LGHNA and YNFKEQ. The V and J ends lost 1 base and 3 bases, in that order; junction bases with no gene match: 9. The CDR3 covers 17 residues. Here the CDR3 reads CASSQGLAGQGYTEAFF. In DNA, the CDR3 is TGTGCCAGCAGCCAAGGTCTTGCGGGACAGGGCTACACTGAAGCTTTCTTT.

This clone showed up just a few times. The chain links TRBV18 to TRBJ1-5, with a possible D match to TRBD1 (6 bases). V gave up 2 bases and J gave up 4 bases, with 12 bases separating them. Germline CDR1 reads KGHSH; CDR2 reads LQKENI. This CDR3 is 15 amino acids long. The DNA for the CDR3 is TGTGCCAGCTCACCATCGGGGGGCAGGAATCAGCCCCAGCATTTT. It yields the protein CASSPSGGRNQPQHF.

The gene calls are TRBV6-5 and TRBJ2-3; 8 nucleotides align to TRBD1. The CDR3 contains 15 residues. V shed 5 bases and J 5 bases; nucleotides not matched to a gene: 9. Germline V lookup: CDR1 MNHEY, CDR2 SVGAGI. The CDR3 reads CASSRFRGQGDTQYF. The CDR3 bases are TGTGCCAGCAGTCGATTCAGGGGGCAAGGAGATACGCAGTATTTT.